This TCR beta chain was recovered during a study of PD-1 blockade in classical Hodgkin lymphoma. Overall study results and limits: CD4+ TCR diversity climbed significantly by C4D1, unlike CD8+ TCR diversity. Before treatment, complete responders showed about the same diversity as newly diagnosed patients. Exclusion removed patients who began nivolumab under 1 year after ASCT.

Clones were read by immunoSEQ multiplex PCR, and TCRdb kept only the in-frame ones, dropping some. The repertoire consists of 25,000 to 35,000 clones, with 80% to 90% occurring once and the leading ten covering around 0.58%. Time point specified: cycle 4 day 1 (C4D1), after less than 7 weeks of nivolumab. With no exception, relapse followed autologous stem cell transplantation in all patients, and brentuximab vedotin exposure varied. Magnetic negative selection served to purify CD4+ T cells out of PBMCs that had been thawed. Best responses were complete response, partial response or progressive disease. Unmatched junction bases numbered 11, after V lost 4 bases and J lost 2 bases. Germline CDR1 reads SGHRS; CDR2 reads YFSETQ. This CDR3 comprises 17 residues. Concerning this clone itself: Its specificity is not known.

The rearrangement joins TRBV5-1 to TRBJ1-4; 7 positions match TRBD1. This TCR came from a human donor with classical Hodgkin lymphoma. The sequenced sample was CD4+ T cells from blood, obtained before the fourth cycle of nivolumab. The CDR3 spells CASSLQPQGVTNEKLFF. The CDR3 DNA is TGCGCCAGCAGCCTCCAACCCCAGGGGGTGACTAATGAAAAACTGTTTTTT.